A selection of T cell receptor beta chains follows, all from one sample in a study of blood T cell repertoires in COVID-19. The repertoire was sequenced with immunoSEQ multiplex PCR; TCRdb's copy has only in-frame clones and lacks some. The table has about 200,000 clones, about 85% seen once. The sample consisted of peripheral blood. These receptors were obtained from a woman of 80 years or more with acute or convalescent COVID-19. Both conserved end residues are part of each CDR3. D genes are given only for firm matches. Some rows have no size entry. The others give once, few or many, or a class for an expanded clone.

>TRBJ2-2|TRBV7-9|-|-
TGTGCCAGCAGCCCCGGGACTTACACCGGGGAGCTGTTTTTT
CASSPGTYTGELFF
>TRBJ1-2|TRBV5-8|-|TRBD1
TGTGCCAGCAGCCCCTGGACAGGGGGCACCTATGGCTACACCTTC
CASSPWTGGTYGYTF
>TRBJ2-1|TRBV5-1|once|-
TGCGCCAACGCAGCCGAGGCTGAGTACAATGAGCAGTTCTTC
CANAAEAEYNEQFF
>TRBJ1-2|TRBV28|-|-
TGTGCCAGCATTTATTCAGGTGGCTACACCTTC
CASIYSGGYTF
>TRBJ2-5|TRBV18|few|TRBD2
TGTGCCAGCTCGCACACTTCGGGACTAGCGGACCGGGGGGAGACCCAGTACTTC
CASSHTSGLADRGETQYF
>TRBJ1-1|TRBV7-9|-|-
TGTGCCAGCAGCCCCTGGGGGGTGAACACTGAAGCTTTCTTT
CASSPWGVNTEAFF
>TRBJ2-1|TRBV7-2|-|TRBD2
TGTGCCAGCAGTCGAGGACTAGCGGGAGGGTGGAGGAATGAGCAGTTCTTC
CASSRGLAGGWRNEQFF
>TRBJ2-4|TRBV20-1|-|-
TGCAGTGCTAGTGGGCCTCCTGGTCCCAAAAACATTCAGTACTTC
CSASGPPGPKNIQYF
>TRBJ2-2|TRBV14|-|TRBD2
TGTGCCAGCAGCACACTAGCGGGAGGAGCCGGGGAGCTGTTTTTT
CASSTLAGGAGELFF
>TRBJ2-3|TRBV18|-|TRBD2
TGTGCCAGCTCACACGCGGGAGGGTCTAGTGCAGATACGCAGTATTTT
CASSHAGGSSADTQYF
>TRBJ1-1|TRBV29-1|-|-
TGCAGCGTTGAGCGCGGGCAGAACACTGAAGCTTTCTTT
CSVERGQNTEAFF
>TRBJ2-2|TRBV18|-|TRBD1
TGTGCCAGCTCGCGGACAGGGGCGAACACCGGGGAGCTGTTTTTT
CASSRTGANTGELFF
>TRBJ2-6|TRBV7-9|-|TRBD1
TGTGCCAGCAGCTCCCTGGGGACAGGCCCTTCTGGGGCCAACGTCCTGACTTTC
CASSSLGTGPSGANVLTF
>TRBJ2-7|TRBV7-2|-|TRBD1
TGTGCCAGCAGCACCGACAGGGTGGACTACGAGCAGTACTTC
CASSTDRVDYEQYF
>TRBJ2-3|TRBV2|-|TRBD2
TGTGCCAGCAGTGGCCGACTAGCGGGAGACACAGATACGCAGTATTTT
CASSGRLAGDTDTQYF
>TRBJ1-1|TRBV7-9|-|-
TGTGCCAGCAGCTTGGGAGACAGGAAGAACACTGAAGCTTTCTTT
CASSLGDRKNTEAFF
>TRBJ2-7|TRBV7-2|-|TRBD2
TGTGCCAGCAGCTTAGGGTCCAGTCGGGAGGAGGGCGAGCAGTACTTC
CASSLGSSREEGEQYF
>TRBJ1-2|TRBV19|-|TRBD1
TGTGCCAGTAGTGGGACAGGGTTATATGGCTACACCTTC
CASSGTGLYGYTF
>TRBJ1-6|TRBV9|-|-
TGTGCCAGCAGCCCTCGAGAGTTAAATTCACCCCTCCACTTT
CASSPRELNSPLHF
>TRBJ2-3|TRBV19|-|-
TGTGCCACCGGTGAAGCGGGAAGGGGGGATACGCAGTATTTT
CATGEAGRGDTQYF
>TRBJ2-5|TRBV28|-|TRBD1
TGTGCCAGCAGTACCCAGGGACAGGAAAAAGAGACCCAGTACTTC
CASSTQGQEKETQYF
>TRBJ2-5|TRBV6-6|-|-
TGTGCCAGCAGTATAGCGGTAGAGACCCAGTACTTC
CASSIAVETQYF
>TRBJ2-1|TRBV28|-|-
TGTGCCAGCAGTCCCCCGGGGGGCACCTACAATGAGCAGTTCTTC
CASSPPGGTYNEQFF
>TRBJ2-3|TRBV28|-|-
TGTGCCAGTGGGGCCTTCCACACAGATACGCAGTATTTT
CASGAFHTDTQYF
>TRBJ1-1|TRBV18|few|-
TGTGCCAGCTCACCTACGAGGATGAACACTGAAGCTTTCTTT
CASSPTRMNTEAFF
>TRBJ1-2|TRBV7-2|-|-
TGTGCCAGCAGCCGGCAACAGGTTGACTATGGCTACACCTTC
CASSRQQVDYGYTF